This T cell receptor beta chain comes out of a study of blood T cells in healthy people across ages. General study findings and limits: Unsorted PBMC material precluded a definitive naive versus antigen-experienced comparison.

This CDR3 is 15 amino acids long. CDR1 and CDR2 (germline): SGHTA, FQGTGA. V gave up 6 bases and J gave up 9 bases; unmatched junction bases: 14. This clonotype showed up just a few times. Antigen: not known. Together with a sample-barcoded 5' primer, a J-beta primer mix was included in a second PCR lasting roughly 6 to 12 cycles. Each CDR3 protein is one row after TCRdb ran MiXCR on the 5' RACE reads. Of some 940,000 distinct CDR3 sequences in the sample, under 35% were seen once. The same data also contributed to another study, on T cells of mothers and their children.

Sequenced material: blood. The receptor comes from a middle-aged woman in good health. The chain carries TRBV7-3 and TRBJ2-1, with 7 bases identical to TRBD2. CDR3 in amino acids: CASSSGGRAGSEQFF. CDR3 sequence (DNA): TGTGCCAGCAGTTCCGGGGGGAGGGCGGGTAGTGAGCAGTTCTTC.